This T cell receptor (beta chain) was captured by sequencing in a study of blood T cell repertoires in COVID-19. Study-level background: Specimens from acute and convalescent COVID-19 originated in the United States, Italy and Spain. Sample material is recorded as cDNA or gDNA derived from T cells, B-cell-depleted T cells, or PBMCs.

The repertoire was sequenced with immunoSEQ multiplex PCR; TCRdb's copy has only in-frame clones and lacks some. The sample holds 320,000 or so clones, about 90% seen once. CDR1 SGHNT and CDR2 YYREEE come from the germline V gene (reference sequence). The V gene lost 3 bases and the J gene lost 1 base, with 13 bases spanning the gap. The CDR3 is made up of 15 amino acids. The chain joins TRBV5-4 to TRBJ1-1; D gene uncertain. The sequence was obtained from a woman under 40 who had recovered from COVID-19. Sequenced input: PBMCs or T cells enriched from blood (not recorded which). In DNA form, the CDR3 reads TGTGCCAGCAGCTCAATTGTTTCCGGGAACACTGAAGCTTTCTTT. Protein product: CASSSIVSGNTEAFF.